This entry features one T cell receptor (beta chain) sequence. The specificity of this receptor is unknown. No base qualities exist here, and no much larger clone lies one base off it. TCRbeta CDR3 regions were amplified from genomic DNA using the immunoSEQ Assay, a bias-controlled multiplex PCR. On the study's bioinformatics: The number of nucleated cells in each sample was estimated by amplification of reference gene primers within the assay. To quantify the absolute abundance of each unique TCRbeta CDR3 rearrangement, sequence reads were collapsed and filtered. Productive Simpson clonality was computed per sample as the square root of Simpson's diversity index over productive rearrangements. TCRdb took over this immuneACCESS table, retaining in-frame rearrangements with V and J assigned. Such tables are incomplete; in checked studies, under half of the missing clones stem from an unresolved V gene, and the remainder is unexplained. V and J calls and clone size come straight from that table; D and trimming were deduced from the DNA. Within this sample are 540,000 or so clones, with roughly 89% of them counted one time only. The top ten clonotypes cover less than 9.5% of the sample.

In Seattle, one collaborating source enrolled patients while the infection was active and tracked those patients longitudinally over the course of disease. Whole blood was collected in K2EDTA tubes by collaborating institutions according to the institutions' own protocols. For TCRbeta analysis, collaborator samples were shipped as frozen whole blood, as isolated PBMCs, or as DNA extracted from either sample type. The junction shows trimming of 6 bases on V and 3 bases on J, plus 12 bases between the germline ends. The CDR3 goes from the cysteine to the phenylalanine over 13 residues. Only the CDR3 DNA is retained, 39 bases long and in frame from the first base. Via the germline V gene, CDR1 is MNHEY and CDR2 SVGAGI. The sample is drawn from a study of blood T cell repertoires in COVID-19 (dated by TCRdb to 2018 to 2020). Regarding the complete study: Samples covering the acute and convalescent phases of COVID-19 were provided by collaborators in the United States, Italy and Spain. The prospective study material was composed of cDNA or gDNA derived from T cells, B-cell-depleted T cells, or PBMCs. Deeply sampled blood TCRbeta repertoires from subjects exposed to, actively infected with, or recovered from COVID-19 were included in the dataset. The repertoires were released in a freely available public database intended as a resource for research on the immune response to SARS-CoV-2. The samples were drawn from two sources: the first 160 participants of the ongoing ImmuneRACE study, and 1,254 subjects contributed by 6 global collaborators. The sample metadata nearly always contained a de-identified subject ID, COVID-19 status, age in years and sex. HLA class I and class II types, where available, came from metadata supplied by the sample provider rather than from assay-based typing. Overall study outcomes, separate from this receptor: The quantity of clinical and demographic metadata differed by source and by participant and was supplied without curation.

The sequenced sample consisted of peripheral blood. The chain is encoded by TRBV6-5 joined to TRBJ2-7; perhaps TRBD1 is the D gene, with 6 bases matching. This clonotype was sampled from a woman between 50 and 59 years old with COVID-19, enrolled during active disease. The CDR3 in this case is CASSLQGFYEQYF. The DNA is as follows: TGTGCCAGCAGCCTACAGGGTTTCTACGAGCAGTACTTC.